This T cell receptor beta chain was identified during a study of T cells in Graves' hyperthyroidism and ophthalmopathy. In the case of this clonotype: Its cognate antigen is unknown.

This CDR3 spans 15 amino acids. Germline CDR1 reads LNHDA; CDR2 reads SQIVND (reference sequence). Deletions cut 5 bases from V and 3 bases from J, with 17 bases between. Study outcomes and limitations: Ophthalmopathy and stable hyperthyroidism were told apart by a 13 V-J model. Most clonotypes expanded in thyroid above 0.001 were likewise present in blood.

RNA transcripts served as the template for amplifying TCR beta CDR3 regions. TCR CDR3 underwent first-round RT-PCR with the HTBI primer set. TCRdb processed the multiplex PCR reads anew with MiXCR; each CDR3 protein has one entry. There are around 700,000 distinct CDR3 sequences in the sample; roughly 20% occur only once, and around 17% lies in the top ten. This receptor was obtained from a woman aged 45-60 years with Graves' hyperthyroidism that later progressed to Graves' ophthalmopathy. The V call is TRBV19, the J call TRBJ2-7; no clear D. The source material was blood. The chain's CDR3 is CASSSRRFGGYEQYF. The DNA of the CDR3 is TGTGCCAGTAGTTCACGGAGATTCGGCGGCTACGAGCAGTACTTC.